This TCR beta chain was profiled in a study of CD8 T cells in ankylosing spondylitis. This CDR3 has 15 amino acids. The germline CDR1 and CDR2 sequences are DFQATT and SNEGSKA (reference sequence). V shed 0 bases and J shed 2 bases, with 13 bases lying between them. TCRdb passed the 5' RACE reads through MiXCR, listing each CDR3 protein once. The repertoire holds around 150,000 distinct CDR3 sequences, with approximately 20% as singletons. The sequencing sample was made of blood, either unsorted or a sorted T cell fraction (not recorded which). This TCR derives from a male donor with ankylosing spondylitis or in good health (not recorded which). The V gene is TRBV20-1, the J gene TRBJ1-1; no definite D call. In DNA, the CDR3 is TGCAGTGCTAGAGATGGACGGGAAATTAACACTGAAGCTTTCTTT. Translating it yields CSARDGREINTEAFF.